The 26 T cell receptor beta chains given below trace back to one sample, sequenced in a study of radiotherapy plus CTLA-4 blockade in lung cancer. TCRdb's copy holds only in-frame clones and misses some; the assay was immunoSEQ multiplex PCR. The sample records fewer than 65,000 clones, 79% being singletons. The sample was peripheral blood, taken from a patient treated with radiotherapy plus ipilimumab. These receptors came from a human donor with non-small cell lung cancer who had a complete response to radiotherapy plus ipilimumab.

The chain combines TRBV18 with TRBJ1-1; D is unresolved. The germline V gene has CDR1 KGHSH and CDR2 LQKENI. The CDR3 length is 14 residues. The V gene lost 6 bases and the J gene lost 0 bases, with 11 bases spanning the gap. The CDR3 sequence: CASSVTFMNTEAFF. The CDR3 region has the DNA TGTGCCAGCTCGGTGACTTTCATGAACACTGAAGCTTTCTTT.

CDR3 sequence (DNA): TGCAGCGTTTCCCATAGCTCCTACAATGAGCAGTTCTTC. It yields the protein CSVSHSSYNEQFF. The chain uses TRBV29-1 and TRBJ2-1; D is unresolved. Trimming left V 5 bases short and J 0 bases short, with 8 bases between. The germline V gene encodes CDR1 SQVTM and CDR2 ANQGSEA. The CDR3 has 13 amino acids.

This chain connects TRBV5-1 to TRBJ2-1; tentatively, D is TRBD2 (6 bases). The CDR3 sequence is 14 residues long. V was shortened by 2 bases and J by 8 bases, with 14 bases between the two germline ends. Germline values: CDR1 SGHRS, CDR2 YFSETQ. CDR3 coding DNA: TGCGCCAGCAGCTTTGCCAAGGGAGGCGATGAGCAGTTCTTC. Its translation is CASSFAKGGDEQFF.

The J gene is TRBJ2-3, the V gene TRBV7-2, with TRBD2 matching over 15 bases. The CDR3 contains 15 residues. V gave up 6 bases and J gave up 6 bases; unmatched junction bases: 4. The germline V gene encodes CDR1 SGHTA and CDR2 FQGNSA. CDR3 nucleotide sequence: TGTGCCAGCAGACCTGGACTAGCGGGAGGGGATACGCAGTATTTT. Amino acid sequence: CASRPGLAGGDTQYF.

The V gene is TRBV28, the J gene TRBJ2-1, with D hard to call. Between the trimmed V and J ends, which lost 6 bases and 8 bases, there was a span of 17 bases. Germline loops: CDR1 MDHEN, CDR2 SYDVKM. The CDR3 spans 14 residues. The CDR3 reads CASSPHAASDEQFF. The CDR3 DNA is TGTGCCAGCAGCCCCCACGCGGCCTCGGATGAGCAGTTCTTC.

The chain couples TRBV6-4 to TRBJ2-1; 7 bases fit TRBD2. Germline loops: CDR1 MRHNA, CDR2 SNTAGT. V gave up 0 bases and J gave up 6 bases; unmatched junction bases: 11. The CDR3 sequence is 17 residues long. CDR3 sequence reads: CASSDSWTRRPINEQFF. Written as DNA, the CDR3 is TGTGCCAGCAGTGACTCGTGGACTAGACGCCCCATCAATGAGCAGTTCTTC.

This clone was picked up a small number of times. The CDR3: CASRNSGTGDEKLFF. The CDR3 DNA reads TGCGCCAGCAGGAATTCAGGGACAGGGGACGAAAAACTGTTTTTT. The chain uses TRBV5-1 and TRBJ1-4, with TRBD1 matching 10 bases. Germline lookup yields CDR1 SGHRS and CDR2 YFSETQ. Trimming took 5 bases from V and 8 from J; bases not matched to a gene: 9. The CDR3 sequence is 15 residues long.

This sequence joins TRBV5-1 and TRBJ2-5, with D hard to call. The CDR3 totals 14 residues. CDR1 and CDR2 from the germline V gene are SGHRS and YFSETQ. V gave up 0 bases and J gave up 2 bases, with 8 bases separating them. The CDR3 loop is CASSLVTEQETQYF. The CDR3 DNA sequence: TGCGCCAGCAGCTTGGTTACAGAACAAGAGACCCAGTACTTC.

This rearrangement joins TRBV9 to TRBJ1-1, with TRBD1 matching 7 bases. J gave up 0 bases and V 3 bases, and 2 bases lay outside the gene matches. The CDR3 runs to 14 residues. Germline values: CDR1 SGDLS, CDR2 YYNGEE. The CDR3 reads CASSGQGLNTEAFF. The CDR3 nucleotides read TGTGCCAGCAGCGGACAGGGATTGAACACTGAAGCTTTCTTT.

This chain connects TRBV28 to TRBJ2-7; TRBD1 is a possible D gene (6 bases). V lost 0 bases and J lost 5, with 11 bases in between. The CDR3 has 14 amino acids. The germline gives CDR1 MDHEN, CDR2 SYDVKM. This CDR3 reads CASSLWTGSDEQYF. The CDR3 nucleotides are TGTGCCAGCAGTTTATGGACAGGTTCAGACGAGCAGTACTTC. Complete variable domain (other parts from reference TRBV28 and TRBJ2-7): DVKVTQSSRYLVKRTGEKVFLECVQDMDHENMFWYRQDPGLGLRLIYFSYDVKMKEKGDIPEGYSVSREKKERFSLILESASTNQTSMYLCASSLWTGSDEQYFGPGTRLTVT.

In this sample, this clone turned up once. CDR3 sequence: CARNRGQWKEQYV. The CDR3 bases are TGTGCCCGGAATCGGGGACAGTGGAAAGAGCAGTACGTC. The chain has TRBV21-1 and TRBJ2-7; the D call TRBD1 from the table was never checked on the DNA. TRBV21-1 is a pseudogene segment. This CDR3 is built from 13 residues.

The V and J genes are TRBV6-5 and TRBJ1-2; TRBD1 is a possible D gene (5 bases). V lost 2 bases and J lost 8, with 6 bases in between. CDR3 length: 11 amino acids. The germline gives CDR1 MNHEY, CDR2 SVGAGI. CDR3 in amino acids: CASSYGGGYTF. As DNA, the CDR3 is TGTGCCAGCAGTTACGGGGGGGGCTACACCTTC.

The chain carries TRBV4-1 and TRBJ2-7, with 13 nucleotides matching TRBD2. The length of the CDR3 is 15 residues. Germline CDR1 and CDR2: MGHRA and YSYEKL. V lost 3 bases, J lost 4 bases, and 3 bases stayed unmatched. Written as DNA, the CDR3 is TGCGCCAGCAGCCATGGGACTAGCGGGATTTACGAGCAGTACGTC. Protein: CASSHGTSGIYEQYV.

The chain combines TRBV27 with TRBJ2-2; TRBD1 might be the D (5 bases). The V end was cut by 4 bases, the J end by 3 bases, with 9 bases between. Looked up from germline, CDR1 is MNHEY and CDR2 is SMNVEV (reference sequence). There are 14 residues in the CDR3. CDR3 loop: CASSSRADTGELFF. The CDR3 coding sequence is TGTGCCAGCAGTTCCAGGGCGGACACCGGGGAGCTGTTTTTT.

This chain connects TRBV6-6 to TRBJ1-1; TRBD1 matches at 7 bases. The germline V gene has CDR1 MNHNY and CDR2 SVGAGI (reference sequence). The CDR3 has 13 residues. Trimming removed 6 bases from V and 4 bases from J; junction bases left unmatched: 5. The CDR3 loop is CASRQGSVTEAFF. The CDR3 DNA is TGTGCCAGCAGACAGGGGTCAGTCACTGAAGCTTTCTTT.

This chain connects TRBV10-1 to TRBJ2-5; the D gene is possibly TRBD1 (6 bases). This CDR3 is 14 amino acids long. The ends were cut back, 2 bases at V and 3 bases at J, with 10 bases in the middle. Looked up from germline, CDR1 is WNHNN and CDR2 is SYGVQD (reference sequence). The CDR3 is CASSENRDKETQYF. As DNA, the CDR3 is TGCGCCAGCAGTGAGAACAGGGATAAAGAGACCCAGTACTTC.

J is TRBJ1-2 and V is TRBV27; weak D call: TRBD1 (6 bases). Trimming stripped 5 bases from V and 4 bases from J, with 17 bases between. There are 15 residues in the CDR3. Germline CDR1 and CDR2: MNHEY and SMNVEV (reference sequence). The CDR3 protein is CASSATLGQLYGYTF. Written as DNA, the CDR3 is TGTGCCAGCAGTGCGACCCTCGGACAGCTCTATGGCTACACCTTC.

The chain links TRBV4-3 to TRBJ2-1; 11 bases agree with TRBD2. The J segment lost 4 bases and the V segment lost 1 base, leaving 3 bases of the junction unmatched. Germline-derived CDR1 and CDR2 are LGHNA and YSLEER. This CDR3 has 16 amino acids. The CDR3 DNA follows: TGCGCCAGCAGCCAAGGTGGGACTAGCGGATACAATGAGCAGTTCTTC. Amino acids: CASSQGGTSGYNEQFF.

Written as DNA, the CDR3 is TGTGCCAGCGATCCAACTCAGGGCAATCAGCCCCAGCATTTT. Its translation is CASDPTQGNQPQHF. V and J are TRBV6-5 and TRBJ1-5; D unresolved. The CDR3 totals 14 residues. V was clipped by 8 bases and J by 2 bases, with 13 bases between them. The germline gives CDR1 MNHEY, CDR2 SVGAGI.

The chain links TRBV7-2 to TRBJ2-7, with D hard to call. Trimming pared 4 bases from V and 5 bases from J, leaving 12 bases between. Germline-derived CDR1 and CDR2 are SGHTA and FQGNSA. CDR3 size: 13 residues. CDR3 in DNA: TGTGCCAGCAGCTCCCGTGCGGTTCACGAGCAGTACTTC. Its translation is CASSSRAVHEQYF.

This clone has a single count. The V and J genes are TRBV11-2 and TRBJ1-1; TRBD1 aligns across 8 bases. The V gene end was trimmed by 0 bases and the J gene end by 10 bases; junction bases not matched to a gene: 4. CDR3 size: 13 residues. Germline CDR1 reads SGHAT; CDR2 reads FQNNGV. CDR3 amino acids: CASSLETGVLAFF. In nucleotides, the CDR3 is TGTGCCAGCAGCTTAGAGACAGGGGTACTAGCTTTCTTT. The full variable domain, in which reference TRBV11-2 and TRBJ1-1 provide the parts outside the CDR3, is EAGVAQSPRYKIIEKRQSVAFWCNPISGHATLYWYQQILGQGPKLLIQFQNNGVVDDSQLPKDRFSAERLKGVDSTLKIQPAKLEDSAVYLCASSLETGVLAFFGQGTRLTVV.

This clone was recorded once. The chain employs TRBV18 and TRBJ2-1; tentative D call: TRBD1 (5 bases). The CDR3 runs to 13 residues. V lost 4 bases to trimming and J lost 5 bases, with 9 bases between them. The V gene's germline CDR1 is KGHSH and CDR2 LQKENI. The CDR3 DNA reads as TGTGCCAGCTCACTCGACAGCCACAATGAGCAGTTCTTC. As protein: CASSLDSHNEQFF.

The CDR3 coding sequence is TGTGCCAGCAGTTACTCGACCAGGGGAAACACCGGGGAGCTGTTTTTT. This codes for CASSYSTRGNTGELFF. This rearrangement joins TRBV6-5 to TRBJ2-2; D is possibly TRBD1 (6 bases). The germline V and J ends were trimmed by 0 bases and 2 bases, with 10 bases remaining between them. Germline values: CDR1 MNHEY, CDR2 SVGAGI. The CDR3 runs 16 residues.

This rearrangement joins TRBV29-1 to TRBJ1-2; no firm D call. There are 12 residues in the CDR3. The germline V gene has CDR1 SQVTM and CDR2 ANQGSEA. Trimming shortened V by 6 bases and J by 4 bases, and 12 bases separated the two germline ends. This CDR3 is CSVPLTSYGYTF. As DNA, the CDR3 is TGCAGCGTCCCTTTGACTAGCTATGGCTACACCTTC.

This chain links TRBV18 with TRBJ1-1; possible D gene TRBD1, 5 bases. The germline V gene encodes CDR1 KGHSH and CDR2 LQKENI. The CDR3 sequence is 17 residues long. Trimming shortened V by 0 bases and J by 6 bases, and 20 bases separated the two germline ends. The CDR3 sequence is CASSPPNSRGGGAEAFF. In DNA form, the CDR3 reads TGTGCCAGCTCACCACCGAATAGTCGGGGGGGAGGCGCTGAAGCTTTCTTT.

The J gene is TRBJ2-5, the V gene TRBV7-2, with D hard to call. The V gene lost 1 base and the J gene lost 5 bases, with 14 bases spanning the gap. The germline gives CDR1 SGHTA, CDR2 FQGNSA. This CDR3 spans 15 amino acids. The CDR3: CASSLESSHRETQYF. CDR3 sequence (DNA): TGTGCCAGCAGCTTAGAATCTAGTCATAGGGAGACCCAGTACTTC.